The 23 T cell receptor beta chains below were found in one sample sequenced in a study of STAT5B mutations in CD4+ large granular lymphocyte leukemia. TCRdb's copy holds only in-frame clones and misses some; the assay was immunoSEQ multiplex PCR. The sample records about 48,000 clones, roughly 72% being singletons. Source material: CD4+ T cells from blood buffy coats. All receptors derive from a human donor in good health.

V usage is TRBV19 and J usage is TRBJ2-1; D gene ambiguous. The CDR3 covers 11 residues. Per germline, CDR1 LNHDA and CDR2 SQIVND (reference sequence). V was clipped by 1 base and J by 6 bases, with 1 base between them. The CDR3 sequence: CASSIGNEQFF. The DNA for the CDR3 is TGTGCCAGTAGTATAGGCAATGAGCAGTTCTTC.

The chain couples TRBV11-3 to TRBJ1-1, with TRBD1 identical over 9 bases. V shed 5 bases and J 11 bases; nucleotides not matched to a gene: 9. There are 13 residues in the CDR3. Germline CDR1 SGHNT, CDR2 YENEEA. This chain's CDR3 is CASSPGTGRAAFF. For the CDR3, the DNA is TGTGCCAGCAGCCCCGGGACAGGGCGAGCGGCTTTCTTT.

V and J are TRBV5-8 and TRBJ1-5; 9 bases align to TRBD1. Germline CDR1 is SGHTS and CDR2 is YDEGEE. V was clipped by 5 bases and J by 10 bases; unmatched bases: 7. The CDR3 runs 13 residues. CDR3: CASRGQGFSPQHF. CDR3 coding DNA: TGTGCCAGCAGGGGACAGGGTTTTAGCCCCCAGCATTTT.

In its sample, this clone was seen a few times. V and J are TRBV30 and TRBJ1-5; D ambiguous. V lost 1 base and J lost 4, with 5 bases in between. The CDR3 sequence is 12 residues long. CDR1 GTSNPN and CDR2 SVGIG come from the germline V gene (reference sequence). CDR3 nucleotides: TGTGCCTGGAGTGGAGGGAATCAGCCCCAGCATTTT. Protein: CAWSGGNQPQHF.

V and J are TRBV10-2 and TRBJ2-3; 8 bases fit TRBD1. The CDR3 consists of 13 residues. Trimming took 5 bases from V and 4 from J; bases not matched to a gene: 2. The germline V gene has CDR1 WSHSY and CDR2 SAAADI. This CDR3 is CASSRTGSDTQYF. CDR3 DNA: TGCGCCAGCAGTCGGACAGGGTCAGATACGCAGTATTTT.

V and J are TRBV14 and TRBJ2-1; possibly TRBD1 for D (5 bases). Germline CDR1 reads SGHDN; CDR2 reads FVKESK. V gave up 3 bases and J gave up 3 bases, with 12 bases separating them. The CDR3 consists of 15 residues. The CDR3 here is CASSQGPFDYNEQFF. The CDR3 DNA reads as TGTGCCAGCAGCCAGGGGCCTTTCGACTACAATGAGCAGTTCTTC.

As for this clone: Sequence at one end of the junction differs from germline and may be a read error. The chain combines TRBV5-1 with TRBJ2-2; D remains ambiguous. CDR3 length: 13 amino acids. Germline CDR1 reads SGHRS; CDR2 reads YFSETQ. The CDR3 loop is CASSYQNAGELFF. The CDR3 region has the DNA TGCGCCAGCAGCTACCAGAACGCCGGGGAGCTGTTTTTT.

This chain connects TRBV28 to TRBJ2-7; 10 nucleotides agree with TRBD1. J was trimmed by 6 bases and V by 4 bases; bases with no gene match: 3. Germline V gene data show CDR1 as MDHEN and CDR2 as SYDVKM. The CDR3 length is 13 residues. The CDR3 sequence: CASSSGTGVEQYV. The CDR3 nucleotides are TGTGCCAGCAGTTCGGGGACAGGGGTCGAGCAGTACGTC.

The V call is TRBV19, the J call TRBJ2-7, with D perhaps matching TRBD1 (5 bases). Between the trimmed V and J ends, which lost 6 bases and 3 bases, there was a span of 12 bases. Germline CDR1 LNHDA, CDR2 SQIVND (reference sequence). The CDR3 contains 13 residues. This CDR3 is CASRDSSRYEQYF. For the CDR3, the DNA is TGTGCCAGTAGAGACAGTTCCCGCTACGAGCAGTACTTC.

V gene TRBV19 combines with J gene TRBJ1-1; perhaps TRBD1 as D (6 bases). CDR1 and CDR2 from the germline V gene are LNHDA and SQIVND (reference sequence). V was cut by 6 bases and J by 0 bases, with 20 bases left in between. The CDR3 totals 17 residues. The CDR3 coding sequence is TGTGCCAGTAGATGGGGTTGGGGGGCGGATATGAACACTGAAGCTTTCTTT. Translation: CASRWGWGADMNTEAFF. Complete variable domain (other parts from reference TRBV19 and TRBJ1-1): DGGITQSPKYLFRKEGQNVTLSCEQNLNHDAMYWYRQDPGQGLRLIYYSQIVNDFQKGDIAEGYSVSREKKESFPLTVTSAQKNPTAFYLCASRWGWGADMNTEAFFGQGTRLTVV.

The V call is TRBV7-2, the J call TRBJ2-1; TRBD2 agrees at 12 bases. CDR1 is SGHTA and CDR2 is FQGNSA in the germline V gene. The junction had 6 bases not matched to a gene; V was cut back by 6 bases and J by 3 bases. There are 16 residues in the CDR3. Written as DNA, the CDR3 is TGTGCCAGCAGGTACCGGACTAGCGGGATCTACAATGAGCAGTTCTTC. It encodes CASRYRTSGIYNEQFF. The full variable domain, its missing parts supplied by reference TRBV7-2 and TRBJ2-1, is GAGVSQSPSNKVTEKGKDVELRCDPISGHTALYWYRQSLGQGLEFLIYFQGNSAPDKSGLPSDRFSAERTGGSVSTLTIQRTQQEDSAVYLCASRYRTSGIYNEQFFGPGTRLTVL.

The J gene is TRBJ1-4, the V gene TRBV6-1, with 7 positions matching TRBD1. The germline V gene has CDR1 MNHNS and CDR2 SASEGT. The ends lost 9 bases at V and 4 bases at J; junction bases unmatched: 8. CDR3 length equals 14 residues. Here the CDR3 reads CASGVRDSNEKLFF. CDR3 sequence (DNA): TGTGCCAGTGGTGTAAGGGACAGTAATGAAAAACTGTTTTTT.

The chain is built from TRBV5-1 and TRBJ1-4; tentative D call: TRBD1 (5 bases). Trimming cost V 4 bases and J 2 bases, with 15 bases left between them. The CDR3 totals 16 residues. CDR1 and CDR2 from the germline V gene are SGHRS and YFSETQ. The CDR3 nucleotides are TGCGCCAGCAGCCCGCCTTCAGGGACTACTAATGAAAAACTGTTTTTT. Its translation is CASSPPSGTTNEKLFF.

The genes are TRBV19 and TRBJ2-3; D assignment may be TRBD1 or TRBD2 (6 bases each). The CDR3 extends over 18 amino acids. The V and J ends lost 3 bases and 0 bases respectively, with 19 bases between them. CDR1 is LNHDA, CDR2 SQIVND, per germline (reference sequence). The CDR3 loop reads CASSMARKGGSSTDTQYF. The CDR3, as DNA: TGTGCCAGTAGTATGGCCCGGAAGGGGGGTTCTAGCACAGATACGCAGTATTTT.

CDR3 protein: CASSSEGDTQYF. The CDR3 DNA reads TGTGCCAGCAGCTCGGAAGGCGATACGCAGTATTTT. The V gene is TRBV5-6, the J gene TRBJ2-3; D is unresolved. Trimming pared 3 bases from V and 6 bases from J, leaving 8 bases between. Per germline, CDR1 SGHDT and CDR2 YYEEEE. The CDR3 extends over 12 amino acids.

The chain couples TRBV7-8 to TRBJ1-6; TRBD1 might be the D (6 bases). Germline V gene lookup returns CDR1 SGHVS and CDR2 FQNEAQ. The CDR3 spans 13 residues. V was shortened by 4 bases and J by 9 bases, with 10 bases between the two germline ends. DNA for the CDR3: TGTGCCAGCAGCTCGACGACAGGTTCACCCCTCCACTTT. Protein product: CASSSTTGSPLHF.

The gene calls are TRBV28 and TRBJ2-2; 7 positions agree with TRBD1. With V trimmed by 5 bases and J by 0 bases, 3 bases remained unmatched. In germline, CDR1 is MDHEN, CDR2 SYDVKM. The CDR3 consists of 15 residues. This CDR3 is CASSDRAPNTGELFF. CDR3 DNA sequence: TGTGCCAGCAGTGACAGGGCCCCGAACACCGGGGAGCTGTTTTTT.

This chain connects TRBV6-1 to TRBJ2-7; 7 bases are shared with TRBD2. Germline-derived CDR1 and CDR2 are MNHNS and SASEGT. CDR3 size: 15 residues. The trim removed 4 bases at V and 1 base at J, leaving 7 bases unmatched. CDR3 region: CASSARGGDSYEQYV. The CDR3 DNA sequence: TGTGCCAGCAGTGCCCGTGGGGGGGATTCCTACGAGCAGTACGTC.

V gene TRBV18 combines with J gene TRBJ1-4; D is unclear. The ends were cut back, 3 bases at V and 2 bases at J, with 10 bases in the middle. CDR1 is KGHSH and CDR2 is LQKENI in the germline V gene. The CDR3 runs to 15 residues. The CDR3 region is CASSPQTGTNEKLFF. The CDR3 bases are TGTGCCAGCTCACCTCAAACTGGGACTAATGAAAAACTGTTTTTT.

The genes are TRBV14 and TRBJ2-3; TRBD2 matches at 10 bases. This CDR3 has 17 residues. Germline-derived CDR1 and CDR2 are SGHDN and FVKESK. Trimming at V came to 4 bases and at J to 2 bases, leaving 9 bases not matched to a gene. CDR3 amino acids: CASSRGKRGGVTDTQYF. CDR3 sequence (DNA): TGTGCCAGCAGCCGAGGGAAGCGGGGGGGGGTCACAGATACGCAGTATTTT.

The chain joins TRBV6-5 to TRBJ2-7, with D unresolved. In germline, CDR1 is MNHEY, CDR2 SVGAGI. The germline V and J ends were trimmed by 0 bases and 7 bases, with 16 bases remaining between them. CDR3 length: 15 residues. CDR3: CASSYSITSPGEQYF. The CDR3 DNA is TGTGCCAGCAGTTACTCGATCACGAGTCCTGGGGAGCAGTACTTC.

The count of this clone is one. J is TRBJ1-6 and V is TRBV5-1, with 7 bases aligning to TRBD1. The CDR3 extends over 14 amino acids. J lost 6 bases, V lost 4 bases, and 4 bases had no gene match. Germline loops: CDR1 SGHRS, CDR2 YFSETQ. As DNA, the CDR3 is TGCGCCAGCAGCCGCGGACAGGCTAATTCACCCCTCCACTTT. This translates into CASSRGQANSPLHF.

The rearrangement joins TRBV11-1 to TRBJ1-6, with D hard to call. In germline, CDR1 is SGHAT, CDR2 FQDESV (reference sequence). The CDR3 spans 13 residues. Trimming removed 1 base from V and 5 bases from J, with 3 bases in between. The CDR3 region is CASSLENNSPLHF. The CDR3 DNA reads TGTGCCAGCAGCTTAGAAAATAATTCACCCCTCCACTTT.